This note documents a single TCR beta chain sequence. TCRdb re-called the multiplex PCR reads through MiXCR, storing one row per CDR3 protein. The data hold 25,000 to 40,000 distinct CDR3 sequences, with approximately 63% observed a single time. The sample is drawn from a study of breast tumors, draining lymph nodes, adjacent tissues. With 8 bases removed from V and 1 base from J, the gap between germline ends came to 6 bases. The CDR3 spans 12 residues. Germline-derived CDR1 and CDR2 are SGHAT and FQNNGV. Material: breast tumor tissue. V is TRBV11-2 and J is TRBJ1-5; no clear D gene. This clonotype was sampled from a female donor with breast cancer. Some clones in this sample may be carry-over from other donors' samples. The CDR3 DNA sequence: TGTGCCAGCTTAACGAGCAATCAGCCCCAGCATTTT. It codes for CASLTSNQPQHF. The full variable domain, in which reference TRBV11-2 and TRBJ1-5 provide the parts outside the CDR3, is EAGVAQSPRYKIIEKRQSVAFWCNPISGHATLYWYQQILGQGPKLLIQFQNNGVVDDSQLPKDRFSAERLKGVDSTLKIQPAKLEDSAVYLCASLTSNQPQHFGDGTRLSIL.